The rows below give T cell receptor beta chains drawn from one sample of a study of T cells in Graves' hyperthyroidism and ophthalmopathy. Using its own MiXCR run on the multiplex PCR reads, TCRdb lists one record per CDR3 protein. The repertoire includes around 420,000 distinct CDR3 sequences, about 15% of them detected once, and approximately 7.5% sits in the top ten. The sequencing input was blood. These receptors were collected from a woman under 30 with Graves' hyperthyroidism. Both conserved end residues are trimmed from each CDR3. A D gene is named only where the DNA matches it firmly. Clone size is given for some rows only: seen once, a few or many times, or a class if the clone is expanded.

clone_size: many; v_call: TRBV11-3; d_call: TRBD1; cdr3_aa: ASSPKAGDSSYNEQF
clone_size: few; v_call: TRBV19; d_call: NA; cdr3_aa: ASRPELSSSYEQY
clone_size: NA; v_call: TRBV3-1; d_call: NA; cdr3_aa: ASSQDRLGNTEAF
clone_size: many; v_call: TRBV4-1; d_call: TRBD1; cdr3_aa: ASSPPGQGLSGYT
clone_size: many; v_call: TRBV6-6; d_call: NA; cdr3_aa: ASSYPQSVTQETQY
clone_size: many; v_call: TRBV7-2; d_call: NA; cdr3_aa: ASGSVYNEQF
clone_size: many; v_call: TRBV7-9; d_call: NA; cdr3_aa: ASSSTRPSPAGEQF
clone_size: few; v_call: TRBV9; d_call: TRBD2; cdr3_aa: ASSPPLAGGPSYNEQF
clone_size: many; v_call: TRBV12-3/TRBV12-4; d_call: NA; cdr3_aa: ASSLGQGGGYGYT
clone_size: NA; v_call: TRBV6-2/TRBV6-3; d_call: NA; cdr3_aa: ASTPHLKSLLTGELF
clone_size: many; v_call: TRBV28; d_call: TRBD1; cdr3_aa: ASNYIGQGGYEQY
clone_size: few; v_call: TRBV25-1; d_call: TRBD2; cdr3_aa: ASRDSGGPGDEQF
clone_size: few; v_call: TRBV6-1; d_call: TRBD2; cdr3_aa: ASRVSGGPWDEQF
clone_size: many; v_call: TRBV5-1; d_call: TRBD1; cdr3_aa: ASSASGQGATEAF
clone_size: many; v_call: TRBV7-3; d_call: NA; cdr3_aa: ASSSHPGQQEY
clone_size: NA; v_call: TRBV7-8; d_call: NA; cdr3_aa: ASSPTVKEEKLF
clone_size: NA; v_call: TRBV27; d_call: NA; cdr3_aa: ASRGRNEKLF
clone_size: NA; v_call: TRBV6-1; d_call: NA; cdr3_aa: ASVKIWGQETQY
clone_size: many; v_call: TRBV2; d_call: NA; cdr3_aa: ASALALNQPQH
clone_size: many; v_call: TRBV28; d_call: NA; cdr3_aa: ASSPLGETPFFYEQY
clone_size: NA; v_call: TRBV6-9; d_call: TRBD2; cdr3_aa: ASSFESASGRDEQF
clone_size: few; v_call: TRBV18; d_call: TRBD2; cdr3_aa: ASSRYTSGSTDTQY
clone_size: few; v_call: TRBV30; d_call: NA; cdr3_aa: AWSPRLGGSQF
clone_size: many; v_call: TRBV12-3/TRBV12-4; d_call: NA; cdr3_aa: ASSLAQGDGANVLT
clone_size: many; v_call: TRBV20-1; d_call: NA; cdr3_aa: SARGYGRGQETQY
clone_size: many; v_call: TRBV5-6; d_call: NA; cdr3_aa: ASSPGAVTKTQY
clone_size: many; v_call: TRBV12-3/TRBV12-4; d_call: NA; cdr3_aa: ASSLMWATEAF
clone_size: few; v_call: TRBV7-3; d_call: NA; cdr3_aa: ASSLGSWGRGSPLH
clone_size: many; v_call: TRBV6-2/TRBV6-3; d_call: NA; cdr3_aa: ASSAGTDYGYT
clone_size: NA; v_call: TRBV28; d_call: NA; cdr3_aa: ASSLTWEQY
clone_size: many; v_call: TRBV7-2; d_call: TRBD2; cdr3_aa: ASSLLPPGLAGGIQY
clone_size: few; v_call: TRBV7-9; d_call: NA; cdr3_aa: ASSEDHSTDTQY
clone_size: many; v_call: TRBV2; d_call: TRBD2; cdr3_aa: ASSGATSGRGGTGELF
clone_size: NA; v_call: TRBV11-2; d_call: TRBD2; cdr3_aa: ASSFSGSGNEQY
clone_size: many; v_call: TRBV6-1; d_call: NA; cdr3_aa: ASSGGGTGELF
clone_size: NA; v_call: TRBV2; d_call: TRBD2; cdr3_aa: ASSGSSGGAVGETQY
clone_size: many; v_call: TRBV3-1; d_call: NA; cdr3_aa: ASSQEEGGTQY
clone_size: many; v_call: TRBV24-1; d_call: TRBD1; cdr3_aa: ATSDPGGYEQY
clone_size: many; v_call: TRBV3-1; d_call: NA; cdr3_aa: ASSQDVVDQPQH
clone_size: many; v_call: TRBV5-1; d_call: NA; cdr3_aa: ASSLATYGPGELF
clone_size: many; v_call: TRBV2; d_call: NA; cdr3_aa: ASGSGIPYEQY
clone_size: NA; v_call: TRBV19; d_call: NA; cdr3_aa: ASSIRGTGYT
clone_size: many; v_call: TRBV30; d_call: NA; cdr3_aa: AWNPANTEAF
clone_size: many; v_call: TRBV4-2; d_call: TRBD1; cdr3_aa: ASSQVIQGGYEQY
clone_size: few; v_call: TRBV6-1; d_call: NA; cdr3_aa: ASKVGNTIY
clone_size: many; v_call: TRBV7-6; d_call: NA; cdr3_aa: ASSLDAGSTDTQY
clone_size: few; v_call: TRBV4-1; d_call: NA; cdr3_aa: ASSPHGKGSNQPQH
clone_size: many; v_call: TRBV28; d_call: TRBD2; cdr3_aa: ASRTSGGYYNEQF
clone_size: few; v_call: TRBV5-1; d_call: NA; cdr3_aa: ASSLGGAPPRDTQY
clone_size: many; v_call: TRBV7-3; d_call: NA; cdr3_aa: ASSRGPLQETQY
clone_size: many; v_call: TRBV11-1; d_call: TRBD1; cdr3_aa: ASSLVAPGTGGIEQY
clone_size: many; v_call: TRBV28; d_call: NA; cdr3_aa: ASSYIVPSGVRETQY
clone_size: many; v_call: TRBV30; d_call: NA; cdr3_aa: AFTRVGETQY
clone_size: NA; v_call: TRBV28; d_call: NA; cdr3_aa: ASSLGALYSDTQY
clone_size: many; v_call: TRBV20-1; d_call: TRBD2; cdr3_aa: SARLLRGREGTEQF
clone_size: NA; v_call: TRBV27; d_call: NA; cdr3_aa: ASSPEGGIKNIQY